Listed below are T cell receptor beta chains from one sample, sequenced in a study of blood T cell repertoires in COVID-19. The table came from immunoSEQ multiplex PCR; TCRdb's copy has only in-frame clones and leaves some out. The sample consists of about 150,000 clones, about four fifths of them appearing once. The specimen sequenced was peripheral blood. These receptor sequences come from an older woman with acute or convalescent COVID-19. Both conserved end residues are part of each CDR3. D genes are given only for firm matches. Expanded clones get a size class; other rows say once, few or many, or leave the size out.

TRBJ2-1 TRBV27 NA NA CASSRLPLWMYNEQFF TGTGCCAGCTCCCGACTACCCTTATGGATGTACAATGAGCAGTTCTTC
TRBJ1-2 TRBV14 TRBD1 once CASSRDRVDGYTF TGTGCCAGCAGCCGGGACAGGGTAGATGGCTACACCTTC
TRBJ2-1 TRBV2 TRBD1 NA CASSDGPGGFNEQFF TGTGCCAGCAGTGATGGCCCAGGGGGCTTTAATGAGCAGTTCTTC
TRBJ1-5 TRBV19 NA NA CASSIVPGYSNQPQHF TGTGCCAGTAGTATCGTCCCAGGATATAGCAATCAGCCCCAGCATTTT
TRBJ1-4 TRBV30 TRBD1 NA CAWSSGGEKLFF TGTGCCTGGAGCTCAGGGGGTGAAAAACTGTTTTTT
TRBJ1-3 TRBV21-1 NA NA CASPRTGEGSGNTIYF TGTGCCAGCCCCAGGACAGGGGAGGGCTCTGGAAACACCATATATTTT
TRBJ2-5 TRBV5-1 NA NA CASSLGLPGETQYF TGCGCCAGCAGCTTGGGACTCCCGGGGGAGACCCAGTACTTC
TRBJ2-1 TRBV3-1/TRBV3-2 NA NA CASSLYQGPNEQFF TGTGCCAGCAGCCTTTATCAGGGCCCCAATGAGCAGTTCTTC
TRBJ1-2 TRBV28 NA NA CASRAPGSGYGYTF TGTGCCAGCAGGGCTCCCGGGTCTGGCTATGGCTACACCTTC
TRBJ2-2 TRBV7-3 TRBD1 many CASTRDRGGGELFF TGTGCCAGCACAAGGGACAGGGGAGGCGGGGAGCTGTTTTTT
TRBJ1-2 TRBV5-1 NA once CASSLDPFNYGYTF TGCGCCAGCAGCTTGGATCCGTTTAACTATGGCTACACCTTC
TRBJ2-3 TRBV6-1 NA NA CASSAHRGSSTDTQYF TGTGCCAGCAGTGCACATCGGGGTTCTAGCACAGATACGCAGTATTTT
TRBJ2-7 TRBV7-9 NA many CASSLGRPKKVHEQYF TGTGCCAGCAGCTTAGGGAGGCCTAAAAAGGTCCACGAGCAGTACTTC
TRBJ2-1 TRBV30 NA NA CAWGPSGGLYNEQFF TGTGCCTGGGGTCCGTCGGGGGGCCTCTACAATGAGCAGTTCTTC
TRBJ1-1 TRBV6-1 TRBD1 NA CASSDLGTANTEAFF TGTGCCAGCAGTGACCTAGGGACAGCAAACACTGAAGCTTTCTTT
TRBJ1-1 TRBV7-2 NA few CASRKTANTEAFF TGTGCCAGCAGGAAAACAGCGAACACTGAAGCTTTCTTT
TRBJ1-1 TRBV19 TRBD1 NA CASSPNWTGDEAFF TGTGCCAGTAGCCCTAATTGGACAGGGGATGAAGCTTTCTTT
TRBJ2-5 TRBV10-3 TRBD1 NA CAISEGQGGEPYQETQYF TGTGCCATCAGTGAAGGACAGGGTGGGGAACCGTACCAAGAGACCCAGTACTTC
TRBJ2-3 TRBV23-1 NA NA CASSPGPLGPDTQYF TGCGCCAGCAGCCCCGGCCCCCTAGGCCCAGATACGCAGTATTTT
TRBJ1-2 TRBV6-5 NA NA CASSYERGTRSYTF TGTGCCAGCAGTTACGAACGGGGAACTAGGAGCTACACCTTC
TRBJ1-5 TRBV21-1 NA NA CASSGGSNQPQHF TGTGCCAGCAGCGGGGGCAGCAATCAGCCCCAGCATTTT
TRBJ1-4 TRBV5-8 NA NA CASSPKGRGYEKLFF TGTGCCAGCAGCCCCAAAGGCAGGGGCTATGAAAAACTGTTTTTT
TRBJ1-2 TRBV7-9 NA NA CASSGEVYGYTF TGTGCCAGCAGCGGGGAGGTCTATGGCTACACCTTC
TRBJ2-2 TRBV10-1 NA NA CASSELGGSNTGELFF TGCGCCAGCAGTGAGCTAGGTGGATCGAACACCGGGGAGCTGTTTTTT
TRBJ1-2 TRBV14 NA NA CASSQEGRAYTF TGTGCCAGCAGCCAAGAAGGCAGGGCCTACACCTTC
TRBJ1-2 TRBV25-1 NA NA CASSGYRSSGYTF TGTGCCAGCAGTGGATACAGAAGTAGCGGCTACACCTTC
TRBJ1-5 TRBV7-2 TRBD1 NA CASSWTGDQPQHF TGTGCCAGCAGCTGGACAGGGGATCAGCCCCAGCATTTT
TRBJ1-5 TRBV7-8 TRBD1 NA CASSSRQGNQPQHF TGTGCCAGCAGCTCCCGACAGGGTAATCAGCCCCAGCATTTT
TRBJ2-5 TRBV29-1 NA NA CSARPRGETQYF TGCAGCGCTAGGCCCAGGGGAGAGACCCAGTACTTC
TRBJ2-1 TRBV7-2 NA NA CASSLDYNNNEQFF TGTGCCAGCAGCCTAGACTACAATAACAATGAGCAGTTCTTC
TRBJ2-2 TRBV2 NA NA CASSVTEIFTGELFF TGTGCCAGCAGTGTTACCGAGATTTTCACCGGGGAGCTGTTTTTT
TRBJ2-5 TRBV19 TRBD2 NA CASSIQLAGGPAQYF TGTGCCAGTAGTATCCAACTAGCGGGGGGGCCTGCCCAGTACTTC
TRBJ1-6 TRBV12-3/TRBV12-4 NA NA CASSLGGEAPLHF TGTGCCAGCAGTTTAGGAGGGGAGGCTCCCCTCCACTTT
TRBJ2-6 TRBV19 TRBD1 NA CASSDLGQSLGANVLTF TGTGCCAGTAGTGATCTGGGACAGTCCCTCGGGGCCAACGTCCTGACTTTC
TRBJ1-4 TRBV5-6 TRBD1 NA CASSVTGSTNEKLFF TGTGCCAGCAGCGTGACAGGGTCAACTAATGAAAAACTGTTTTTT
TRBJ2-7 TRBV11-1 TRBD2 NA CASSLPGGGPEQYF TGTGCCAGCAGCCTCCCCGGGGGGGGCCCCGAGCAGTACTTC